The clone carrying this TCR beta chain has a handful of counts. Its target is unknown. This CDR3 is built from 13 residues. Trimming at V came to 7 bases and at J to 6 bases, leaving 7 bases not matched to a gene. Germline V CDR1 and CDR2: LGHDT, YNNKEL (reference sequence). This sample was taken from a study of identical twins. TCRdb used MiXCR to reprocess the 5' RACE reads, holding one entry per CDR3 protein. Here the sample spans around 490,000 distinct CDR3 sequences, more than 20% being singletons. Findings and caveats of the study: Zero-insertion results could be subject to partial confounding by invariant MAIT and iNKT cells. Donors were not followed over many years; analysis was cross-sectional. Fewer insertions characterized abundant cord blood beta clonotypes, whereas memory repertoires showed none.

This sample also belongs to another study, concerning yellow fever vaccine responses in identical twins.

This receptor was obtained from a woman younger than 35 in good health. The sequenced material came from CD4+ T cells sorted from blood. The chain has TRBV3-1 and TRBJ2-7; TRBD2 agrees at 9 bases. CDR3 sequence reads: CASNPSGTGEQYF. The CDR3 region has the DNA TGTGCCAGCAATCCTAGCGGGACGGGCGAGCAGTACTTC.